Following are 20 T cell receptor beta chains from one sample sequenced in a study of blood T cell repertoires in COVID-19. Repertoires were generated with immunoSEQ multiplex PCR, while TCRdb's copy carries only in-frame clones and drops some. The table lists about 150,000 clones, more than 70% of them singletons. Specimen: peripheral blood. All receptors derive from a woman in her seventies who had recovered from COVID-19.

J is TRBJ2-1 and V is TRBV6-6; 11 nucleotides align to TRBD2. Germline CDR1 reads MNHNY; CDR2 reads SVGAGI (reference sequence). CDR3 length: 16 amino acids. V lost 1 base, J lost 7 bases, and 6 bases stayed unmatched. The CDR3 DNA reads TGTGCCAGCAGTTACTTCCTAGCGGGGGGAGGTAATGAGCAGTTCTTC. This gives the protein CASSYFLAGGGNEQFF.

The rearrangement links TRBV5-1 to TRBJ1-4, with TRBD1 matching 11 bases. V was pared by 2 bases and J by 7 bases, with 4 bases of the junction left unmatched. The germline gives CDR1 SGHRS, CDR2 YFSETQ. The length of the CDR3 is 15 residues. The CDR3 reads CASSLAGTGGEKLFF. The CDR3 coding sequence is TGCGCCAGCAGCTTAGCCGGGACAGGGGGTGAAAAACTGTTTTTT.

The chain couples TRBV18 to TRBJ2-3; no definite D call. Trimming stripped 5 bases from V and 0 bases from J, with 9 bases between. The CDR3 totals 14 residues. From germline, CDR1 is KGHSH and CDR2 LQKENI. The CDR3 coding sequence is TGTGCCAGCTCAGCGACACCCAGCACAGATACGCAGTATTTT. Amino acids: CASSATPSTDTQYF.

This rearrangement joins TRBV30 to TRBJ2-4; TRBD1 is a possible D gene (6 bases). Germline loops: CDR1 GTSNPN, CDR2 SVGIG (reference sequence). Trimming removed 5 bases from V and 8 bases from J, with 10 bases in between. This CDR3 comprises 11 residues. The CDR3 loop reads CAWGGRDIQYF. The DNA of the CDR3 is TGTGCCTGGGGGGGCAGGGACATTCAGTACTTC.

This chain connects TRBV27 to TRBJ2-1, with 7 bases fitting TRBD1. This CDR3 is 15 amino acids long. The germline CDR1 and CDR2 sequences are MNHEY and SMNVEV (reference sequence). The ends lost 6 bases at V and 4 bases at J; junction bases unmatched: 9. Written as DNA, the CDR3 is TGTGCCAGCAGCCCCACCGGGACAGCGTACAATGAGCAGTTCTTC. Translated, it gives CASSPTGTAYNEQFF.

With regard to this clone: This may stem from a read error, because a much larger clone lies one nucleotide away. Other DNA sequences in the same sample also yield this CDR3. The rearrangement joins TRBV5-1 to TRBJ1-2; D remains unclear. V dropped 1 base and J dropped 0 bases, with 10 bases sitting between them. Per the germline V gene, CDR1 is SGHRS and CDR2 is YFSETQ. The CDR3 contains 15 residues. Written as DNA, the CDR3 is TGCGCCAGCAGCTTGAGTGGCAGAACTAACTATGGCTACACCTTC. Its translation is CASSLSGRTNYGYTF.

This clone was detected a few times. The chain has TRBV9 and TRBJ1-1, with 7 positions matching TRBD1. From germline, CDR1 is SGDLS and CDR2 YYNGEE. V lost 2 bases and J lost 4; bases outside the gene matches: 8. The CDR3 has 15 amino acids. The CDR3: CASSVRPGGSTEAFF. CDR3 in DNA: TGTGCCAGCAGCGTCCGCCCAGGGGGGAGCACTGAAGCTTTCTTT.

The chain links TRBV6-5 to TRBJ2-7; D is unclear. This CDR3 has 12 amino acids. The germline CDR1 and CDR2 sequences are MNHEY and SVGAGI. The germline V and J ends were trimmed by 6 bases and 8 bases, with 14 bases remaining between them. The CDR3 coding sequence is TGTGCCAGCAGCACATTCGACTGGAAGCAGTACTTC. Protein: CASSTFDWKQYF.

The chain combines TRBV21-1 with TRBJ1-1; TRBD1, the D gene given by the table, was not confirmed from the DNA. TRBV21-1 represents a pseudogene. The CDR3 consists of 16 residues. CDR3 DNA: TGTGCCAGCAGCCACCACCCGGACAGAATGAACACTGAAGCTTTCTTT. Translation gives CASSHHPDRMNTEAFF.

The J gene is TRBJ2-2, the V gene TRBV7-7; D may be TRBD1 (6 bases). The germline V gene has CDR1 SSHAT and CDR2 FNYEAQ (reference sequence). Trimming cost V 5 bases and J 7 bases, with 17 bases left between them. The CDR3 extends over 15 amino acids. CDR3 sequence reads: CASSPRPGAGGELFF. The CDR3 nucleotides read TGTGCCAGCAGCCCGCGCCCAGGGGCAGGCGGGGAGCTGTTTTTT.

The CDR3 coding sequence is TGTGCCAGCAGTTACCGGGTCGGGACTAGCGGAGGGGTCCCCACAGATACGCAGTATTTT. This translates into CASSYRVGTSGGVPTDTQYF. This sequence joins TRBV6-2 or TRBV6-3 and TRBJ2-3, with 11 bases fitting TRBD2. Germline CDR1 is MNHEY and CDR2 is SVGEGT. With V trimmed by 2 bases and J by 2 bases, 15 bases remained unmatched. The CDR3 is 20 residues long.

This CDR3 reads CSARIAGGQFF. CDR3 DNA sequence: TGCAGTGCTAGAATAGCGGGAGGGCAGTTCTTC. This sequence joins TRBV20-1 and TRBJ2-1; 10 nucleotides align to TRBD2. CDR1 and CDR2 from the germline V gene are DFQATT and SNEGSKA (reference sequence). The CDR3 loop spans 11 amino acids. J was trimmed by 12 bases and V by 2 bases; bases with no gene match: 1.

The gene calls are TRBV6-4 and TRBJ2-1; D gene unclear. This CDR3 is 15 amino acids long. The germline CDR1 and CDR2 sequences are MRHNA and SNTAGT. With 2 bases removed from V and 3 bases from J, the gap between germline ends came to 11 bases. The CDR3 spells CASSDRIGFYNEQFF. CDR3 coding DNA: TGTGCCAGCAGTGACCGTATTGGCTTCTACAATGAGCAGTTCTTC.

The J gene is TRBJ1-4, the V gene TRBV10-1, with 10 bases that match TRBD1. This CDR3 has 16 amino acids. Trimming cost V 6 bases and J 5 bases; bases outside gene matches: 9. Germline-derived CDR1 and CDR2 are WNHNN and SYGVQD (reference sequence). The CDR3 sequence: CASRAPRTGGNEKLFF. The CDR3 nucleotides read TGCGCCAGCAGAGCCCCCCGGACAGGGGGAAATGAAAAACTGTTTTTT.

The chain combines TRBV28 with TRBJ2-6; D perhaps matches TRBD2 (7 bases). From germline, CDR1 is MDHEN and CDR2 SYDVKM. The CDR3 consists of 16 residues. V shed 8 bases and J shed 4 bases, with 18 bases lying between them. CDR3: CASGGGHSVGANVLTF. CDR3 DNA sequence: TGTGCCAGCGGGGGGGGCCACAGTGTCGGGGCCAACGTCCTGACTTTC.

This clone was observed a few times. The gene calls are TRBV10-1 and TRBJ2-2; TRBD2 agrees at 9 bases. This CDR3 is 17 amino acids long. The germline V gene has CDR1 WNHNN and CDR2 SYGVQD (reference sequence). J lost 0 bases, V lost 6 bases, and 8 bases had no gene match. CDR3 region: CASRAGGPPANTGELFF. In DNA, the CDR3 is TGCGCCAGCAGAGCGGGGGGTCCACCGGCGAACACCGGGGAGCTGTTTTTT.

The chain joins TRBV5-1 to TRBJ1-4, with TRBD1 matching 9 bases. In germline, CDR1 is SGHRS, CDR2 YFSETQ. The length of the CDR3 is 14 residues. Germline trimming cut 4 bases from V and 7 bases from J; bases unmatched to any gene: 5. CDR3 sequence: CASSPTGGSEKLFF. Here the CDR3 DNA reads TGCGCCAGCAGCCCGACAGGGGGGAGTGAAAAACTGTTTTTT.

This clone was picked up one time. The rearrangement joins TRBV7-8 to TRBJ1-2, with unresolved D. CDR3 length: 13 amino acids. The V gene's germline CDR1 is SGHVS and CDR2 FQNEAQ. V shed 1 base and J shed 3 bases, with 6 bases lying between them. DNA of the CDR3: TGTGCCAGCAGCTTAGACAGTGACTATGGCTACACCTTC. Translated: CASSLDSDYGYTF.

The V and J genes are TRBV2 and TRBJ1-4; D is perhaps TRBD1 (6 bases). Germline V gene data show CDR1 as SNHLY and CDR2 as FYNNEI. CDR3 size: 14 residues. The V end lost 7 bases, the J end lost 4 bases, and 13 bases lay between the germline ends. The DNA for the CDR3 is TGTGCCAGCAACCCGGACAGACTTAATGAAAAACTGTTTTTT. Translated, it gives CASNPDRLNEKLFF.

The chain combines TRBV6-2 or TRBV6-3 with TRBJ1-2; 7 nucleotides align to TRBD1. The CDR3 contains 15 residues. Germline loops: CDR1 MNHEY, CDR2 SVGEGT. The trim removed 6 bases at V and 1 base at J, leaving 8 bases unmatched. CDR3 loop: CASSPGTALNYGYTF. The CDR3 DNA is TGTGCCAGCAGCCCCGGGACAGCACTTAACTATGGCTACACCTTC.